This entry lists 14 T cell receptor beta chains sequenced from one sample in a study of T cell responses to AZD1222 COVID-19 vaccine. TCRdb keeps only in-frame clones here, not all; method: immunoSEQ multiplex PCR. Of 150,000 to 200,000 clones listed, just under 95% are singletons. The sequencing here drew on peripheral blood, taken 28 days after the second dose of the MenACWY control vaccine. These receptors came from an adult who received the MenACWY meningococcal vaccine as a control.

The chain has TRBV7-2 and TRBJ1-1; D possibly corresponds to TRBD1 (5 bases). CDR3 length: 12 residues. Germline loops: CDR1 SGHTA, CDR2 FQGNSA. V was cut by 1 base and J by 6 bases, with 6 bases left in between. The chain's CDR3 is CASSLGGAEAFF. The CDR3 nucleotides are TGTGCCAGCAGCTTAGGGGGGGCTGAAGCTTTCTTT.

This clone is a singleton in its sample. The V call is TRBV5-4, the J call TRBJ1-4; D ambiguous. The germline CDR1 and CDR2 sequences are SGHNT and YYREEE (reference sequence). The CDR3 length is 15 residues. V lost 0 bases, J lost 4 bases, and 10 bases lay in between. CDR3 amino acids: CASSLGAGSNEKLFF. As DNA, the CDR3 is TGTGCCAGCAGCTTGGGGGCGGGGAGTAATGAAAAACTGTTTTTT.

The chain recombines TRBV2 with TRBJ1-3, with 8 bases that match TRBD1. This CDR3 region has 13 residues. Germline-derived CDR1 and CDR2 are SNHLY and FYNNEI. The V segment lost 8 bases and the J segment 7 bases; nucleotides outside the gene matches: 7. CDR3 in DNA: TGTGCCAGCGGGGGACACAGGGGGAACACCATATATTTT. Amino acid sequence: CASGGHRGNTIYF.

This chain joins TRBV7-2 and TRBJ1-3, with D possibly TRBD1 on 6 matching bases. The CDR3 has 15 amino acids. The germline V gene encodes CDR1 SGHTA and CDR2 FQGNSA. The V and J ends lost 5 bases and 0 bases respectively, with 11 bases between them. For the CDR3, the DNA is TGTGCCAGCAGCCTACAGGGCCTCTCTGGAAACACCATATATTTT. Encoded protein: CASSLQGLSGNTIYF.

Remarks on this clone: The sample carries other DNA sequences with the same CDR3. The CDR3 DNA reads as TGTGCCAGCAGCGTAGATGGGGCGGGACAGCCCCAGCATTTT. As protein: CASSVDGAGQPQHF. This chain joins TRBV9 and TRBJ1-5; tentatively, D is TRBD1 (5 bases). Deletions cut 0 bases from V and 7 bases from J, with 11 bases between. This CDR3 has 14 residues. Germline assignment: CDR1 SGDLS and CDR2 YYNGEE.

This chain uses TRBV2 with TRBJ1-2, with 10 bases fitting TRBD1. Germline trimming cut 2 bases from V and 6 bases from J; bases unmatched to any gene: 6. The CDR3 contains 15 residues. Germline V lookup: CDR1 SNHLY, CDR2 FYNNEI. The CDR3 DNA is TGTGCCAGCAGTGAACATACGGGACAGGGGAATGGCTACACCTTC. It is translated as CASSEHTGQGNGYTF.

The chain is built from TRBV7-9 and TRBJ2-3, with no clear D. In germline, CDR1 is SEHNR, CDR2 FQNEAQ (reference sequence). This CDR3 region has 12 residues. The ends were cut back, 5 bases at V and 6 bases at J, with 9 bases in the middle. CDR3 loop: CASSGEADTQYF. Here the CDR3 DNA reads TGTGCCAGCAGCGGGGAAGCGGATACGCAGTATTTT.

The genes are TRBV28 and TRBJ1-5; unclear D gene. The CDR3 covers 17 residues. Germline V gene data show CDR1 as MDHEN and CDR2 as SYDVKM. Trimming stripped 7 bases from V and 0 bases from J, with 19 bases between. CDR3 sequence (DNA): TGTGCCAGCAAGGGAGTTAAGGCAGAGGATAGCAATCAGCCCCAGCATTTT. It codes for CASKGVKAEDSNQPQHF.

This chain connects TRBV27 to TRBJ1-4; D remains unclear. V was shortened by 6 bases and J by 4 bases, with 15 bases between the two germline ends. CDR1 MNHEY and CDR2 SMNVEV come from the germline V gene (reference sequence). CDR3 size: 15 residues. The CDR3 protein is CASRRGTRVNEKLFF. The CDR3 nucleotides are TGTGCCAGCAGACGGGGAACTCGAGTTAATGAAAAACTGTTTTTT.

The rearrangement uses TRBV3-1 (or the pseudogene TRBV3-2) and TRBJ1-3, with D unclear. V lost 1 base to trimming and J lost 5 bases, with 18 bases between them. The CDR3 is 17 amino acids. The V gene's germline CDR1 is LGHDT and CDR2 YNNKEL (reference sequence). The CDR3 DNA reads as TGTGCCAGCAGCCAAGTGCGGGCCCCCCGCTCGAGAAACACCATATATTTT. Translation gives CASSQVRAPRSRNTIYF.

The chain is built from TRBV21-1 and TRBJ1-5; whether TRBD1, the table's D call, matches the DNA was not checked. TRBV21-1 is annotated as a pseudogene. This CDR3 region has 17 residues. The CDR3: CASSTQGTVYSNQPQHF. CDR3 nucleotide sequence: TGTGCCAGCAGCACACAGGGGACCGTATATAGCAATCAGCCCCAGCATTTT.

The rearrangement joins TRBV3-1 (or the pseudogene TRBV3-2) to TRBJ1-1; 10 nucleotides line up with TRBD1. CDR1 and CDR2 from the germline V gene are LGHDT and YNNKEL (reference sequence). V was pared by 11 bases and J by 4 bases, with 7 bases of the junction left unmatched. This CDR3 contains 13 residues. CDR3 amino acids: CAVSGQGGTEAFF. The CDR3 DNA follows: TGTGCCGTTTCAGGACAGGGGGGCACTGAAGCTTTCTTT.

The chain links TRBV10-2 to TRBJ2-5; D is possibly TRBD1 or TRBD2 (5 bases each). CDR1 WSHSY and CDR2 SAAADI come from the germline V gene. The CDR3 has 15 residues. V was trimmed by 10 bases and J by 1 base, leaving 19 bases between them. The CDR3 sequence: CATTWDPNIQETQYF. Here the CDR3 DNA reads TGCGCCACCACATGGGACCCTAACATCCAAGAGACCCAGTACTTC.

The V gene is TRBV28, the J gene TRBJ2-7; 7 bases are shared with TRBD2. This CDR3 has 15 amino acids. The germline gives CDR1 MDHEN, CDR2 SYDVKM. V lost 2 bases and J lost 4; bases outside the gene matches: 8. This chain's CDR3 is CASSLSSSGNYEQYF. The CDR3 DNA follows: TGTGCCAGCAGTTTAAGCTCTAGCGGTAATTACGAGCAGTACTTC.